This is a list of T cell receptor beta chains from one sample in a study of CD8 T cells in Susac syndrome. TCRdb reanalysed the immunoSEQ multiplex PCR reads using MiXCR and keeps one entry per CDR3 protein. Of around 180,000 distinct CDR3 sequences listed, 85% to 95% are singletons. The sequenced material came from CD4+ T cells from PBMCs. Receptor source: a human donor with Susac syndrome. Each CDR3 is given with its conserved first and last residue. D genes are given only for firm matches. Clone size is given for some rows only: seen once, a few or many times, or a class if the clone is expanded.

cdr3_length,d_call,j_call,v_call,clone_size,cdr3_aa,cdr3_nt
13,.,TRBJ1-1,TRBV7-3,.,CASSSGIHTEAFF,TGTGCCAGCAGCAGCGGGATCCACACTGAAGCTTTCTTT
15,.,TRBJ2-5,TRBV3-1,once,CASSQLGGGQETQYF,TGTGCCAGCAGCCAACTGGGAGGGGGCCAAGAGACCCAGTACTTC
15,.,TRBJ2-1,TRBV12-3/TRBV12-4,.,CASSSSRQSYNEQFF,TGTGCCAGCAGTTCCTCCCGACAGTCCTACAATGAGCAGTTCTTC
14,.,TRBJ1-4,TRBV9,.,CASSKTPMAEKLFF,TGTGCCAGCAGTAAGACACCCATGGCGGAAAAACTGTTTTTT
12,.,TRBJ2-5,TRBV7-9,.,CASSWSRETQYF,TGTGCCAGCAGCTGGAGCCGGGAGACCCAGTACTTC
12,.,TRBJ1-2,TRBV29-1,.,CSVDGQAYGYTF,TGCAGCGTCGACGGGCAGGCCTATGGCTACACCTTC
14,.,TRBJ1-1,TRBV7-9,.,CASSPLAGRTEAFF,TGTGCCAGCAGCCCCCTGGCAGGGCGCACTGAAGCTTTCTTT
14,.,TRBJ2-2,TRBV5-4,.,CASSPGKSTGELFF,TGTGCCAGCAGCCCGGGAAAGTCCACCGGGGAGCTGTTTTTT
14,.,TRBJ1-1,TRBV12-3/TRBV12-4,.,CASSLVQGGTEAFF,TGTGCCAGCAGTTTAGTCCAGGGAGGCACTGAAGCTTTCTTT
13,.,TRBJ1-2,TRBV20-1,.,CSAQPTVGGGYTF,TGCAGTGCTCAACCTACAGTCGGCGGTGGCTACACCTTC
14,.,TRBJ2-1,TRBV27,once,CASGDGSSYNEQFF,TGTGCCAGCGGAGACGGGAGCTCCTACAATGAGCAGTTCTTC
15,.,TRBJ1-1,TRBV5-1,.,CASSPGGGSGTEAFF,TGCGCCAGCAGCCCTGGGGGGGGATCGGGCACTGAAGCTTTCTTT
15,TRBD2,TRBJ2-5,TRBV7-2,.,CASSLAREVGETQYF,TGTGCCAGCAGCTTAGCGCGGGAGGTAGGGGAGACCCAGTACTTC
12,.,TRBJ1-1,TRBV28,.,CASTSRETEAFF,TGTGCCAGCACCTCCCGCGAGACTGAAGCTTTCTTT
17,TRBD1,TRBJ2-1,TRBV6-1,.,CASSRSFRDRGFNEQFF,TGTGCCAGCAGTCGCAGCTTCCGGGACAGGGGATTCAATGAGCAGTTCTTC
13,TRBD2,TRBJ2-5,TRBV5-4,.,CASSASGGETQYF,TGTGCCAGCAGCGCTAGCGGGGGCGAGACCCAGTACTTC
12,.,TRBJ2-4,TRBV7-2,.,CASSLGGNIQYF,TGTGCCAGCAGCTTAGGGGGGAACATTCAGTACTTC
18,.,TRBJ2-2,TRBV21-1,.,CASSKELVNASNTGELFF,TGTGCCAGCAGCAAGGAGCTTGTGAATGCATCGAACACCGGGGAGCTGTTTTTT
16,TRBD2,TRBJ2-1,TRBV15,.,CATSNRTGGRYNEQFF,TGTGCCACCAGCAATCGAACGGGGGGGCGCTACAATGAGCAGTTCTTC
15,TRBD1,TRBJ1-2,TRBV12-3/TRBV12-4,.,CASSYTLQGVYGYTF,TGTGCCAGCAGCTATACCCTACAGGGGGTCTATGGCTACACCTTC
13,.,TRBJ2-2,TRBV29-1,.,CSVGTVNTGELFF,TGCAGCGTCGGGACTGTGAACACCGGGGAGCTGTTTTTT
14,.,TRBJ1-1,TRBV11-2,.,CASSLDMGRTEAFF,TGTGCCAGCAGCTTAGATATGGGGCGCACTGAAGCTTTCTTT
16,TRBD2,TRBJ2-1,TRBV20-1,once,CSARAPGLAGGNEQFF,TGCAGTGCTAGAGCCCCGGGACTAGCGGGGGGCAATGAGCAGTTCTTC
14,.,TRBJ2-5,TRBV11-2,.,CASSPSTQGETQYF,TGTGCCAGCAGCCCCTCAACGCAGGGAGAGACCCAGTACTTC
14,.,TRBJ1-1,TRBV7-9,.,CAAKPTSVNTEAFF,TGTGCCGCAAAGCCCACGTCGGTGAACACTGAAGCTTTCTTT
12,.,TRBJ2-2,TRBV29-1,.,CSGRRGPGELFF,TGCAGCGGCCGTAGGGGCCCCGGGGAGCTGTTTTTT
16,TRBD2,TRBJ2-3,TRBV3-1,.,CASSQEFLSGADTQYF,TGTGCCAGCAGCCAAGAGTTTTTAAGCGGGGCAGATACGCAGTATTTT
16,TRBD1,TRBJ1-2,TRBV5-1,.,CASSSSGTGVNYGYTF,TGCGCCAGCAGCAGCTCCGGGACAGGGGTGAACTATGGCTACACCTTC
17,TRBD2,TRBJ2-1,TRBV6-1,.,CASRTTLAGGPYNEQFF,TGTGCCAGCAGGACGACCCTAGCGGGGGGGCCCTACAATGAGCAGTTCTTC
12,.,TRBJ2-5,TRBV28,.,CASSQLALTQYF,TGTGCCAGCAGTCAACTAGCTCTGACCCAGTACTTC
16,TRBD1,TRBJ1-2,TRBV20-1,.,CSAPGTGAMVRYGYTF,TGCAGTGCTCCCGGGACAGGGGCCATGGTGCGCTATGGCTACACCTTC
13,.,TRBJ2-4,TRBV4-3,.,CASSQESGGIQYF,TGCGCCAGCAGCCAAGAGTCAGGAGGCATTCAGTACTTC
14,.,TRBJ2-5,TRBV9,.,CASSVEDWEETQYF,TGTGCCAGCAGCGTAGAGGACTGGGAAGAGACCCAGTACTTC
13,TRBD2,TRBJ2-1,TRBV7-9,.,CASSPGGAGEQFF,TGTGCCAGCAGCCCCGGGGGGGCAGGGGAGCAGTTCTTC
15,TRBD1,TRBJ2-3,TRBV20-1,.,CSASPRQGRTDTQYF,TGCAGTGCTTCACCCAGACAGGGCCGCACAGATACGCAGTATTTT
13,TRBD1,TRBJ1-2,TRBV12-3/TRBV12-4,.,CATERQGAYGYTF,TGTGCCACCGAAAGACAGGGAGCCTATGGCTACACCTTC
15,TRBD1,TRBJ1-2,TRBV7-8,.,CASSLLGRGDYGYTF,TGTGCCAGCAGCTTATTGGGCAGGGGGGACTATGGCTACACCTTC
14,.,TRBJ1-1,TRBV6-2/TRBV6-3,few,CASSYGGGDTEAFF,TGTGCCAGCAGTTACGGCGGAGGCGACACTGAAGCTTTCTTT
16,TRBD1,TRBJ1-1,TRBV20-1,.,CSARAPDRTLGTEAFF,TGCAGTGCTAGAGCCCCGGACAGGACATTGGGGACTGAAGCTTTCTTT
15,TRBD1,TRBJ1-1,TRBV30,once,CAWSPSDRGNTEAFF,TGTGCCTGGAGTCCCTCGGACAGGGGGAACACTGAAGCTTTCTTT
10,.,TRBJ1-6,TRBV6-1,.,CASYNQGLHF,TGTGCCAGCTACAACCAGGGCCTCCACTTT
16,.,TRBJ2-4,TRBV2,.,CASTETGNLAKNIQYF,TGTGCCAGCACCGAAACTGGAAATCTAGCCAAAAACATTCAGTACTTC
20,TRBD1,TRBJ2-6,TRBV7-8,.,CASSLGSQGEIIPGANVLTF,TGTGCCAGCAGCTTAGGATCCCAGGGGGAAATAATCCCTGGGGCCAACGTCCTGACTTTC
16,.,TRBJ1-1,TRBV3-1,.,CASSQGPGEGDTEAFF,TGTGCCAGCAGCCAAGGGCCCGGAGAGGGGGACACTGAAGCTTTCTTT
19,.,TRBJ2-5,TRBV5-1,.,CASSLGIYTWEQREETQYF,TGCGCCAGCAGCTTGGGTATATACACTTGGGAACAGCGTGAGGAGACCCAGTACTTC
16,TRBD1,TRBJ1-2,TRBV9,.,CASSAGTGLSSYGYTF,TGTGCCAGCAGCGCCGGGACAGGGCTTTCTTCCTATGGCTACACCTTC
17,TRBD2,TRBJ2-7,TRBV4-2,few,CASSQEVLAGRIGEQYF,TGTGCCAGCAGCCAAGAGGTGCTAGCGGGTCGGATCGGCGAGCAGTACTTC
13,TRBD1,TRBJ2-3,TRBV29-1,.,CSGSGGGTDTQYF,TGCAGCGGTTCAGGGGGCGGGACAGATACGCAGTATTTT
14,.,TRBJ2-5,TRBV6-2/TRBV6-3,once,CASSPHGEEETQYF,TGTGCCAGCAGTCCCCACGGGGAGGAAGAGACCCAGTACTTC
14,TRBD1,TRBJ1-2,TRBV7-9,.,CASSSDRGSIGYTF,TGTGCCAGCAGCTCAGACAGGGGATCGATCGGCTACACCTTC
17,TRBD1,TRBJ2-3,TRBV5-6,.,CASSLTGTGPSTDTQYF,TGTGCCAGCAGCTTAACGGGGACAGGGCCCTCCACAGATACGCAGTATTTT
12,.,TRBJ1-5,TRBV20-1,once,CSAKGPNQPQHF,TGCAGTGCTAAAGGGCCCAATCAGCCCCAGCATTTT
13,.,TRBJ2-1,TRBV6-2/TRBV6-3,once,CASSPRGPVGQFF,TGTGCCAGCAGCCCACGAGGGCCGGTGGGGCAGTTCTTC
18,TRBD2,TRBJ2-1,TRBV5-1,.,CASSLAPSGGARGNEQFF,TGCGCCAGCAGCTTGGCCCCCAGCGGGGGGGCTCGGGGGAATGAGCAGTTCTTC